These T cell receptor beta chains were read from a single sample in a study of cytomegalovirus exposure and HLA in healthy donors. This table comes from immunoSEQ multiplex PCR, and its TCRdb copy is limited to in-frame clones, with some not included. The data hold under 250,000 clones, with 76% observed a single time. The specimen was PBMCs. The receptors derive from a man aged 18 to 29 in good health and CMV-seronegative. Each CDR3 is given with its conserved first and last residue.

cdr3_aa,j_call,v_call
CASRKRTGRSEQYF,TRBJ2-7,TRBV6-5
CASSVEVTDAQYF,TRBJ2-3,TRBV9
CASSTLVRSGANVLTF,TRBJ2-6,TRBV28
CASSLRLAGGRGTDTQYF,TRBJ2-3,TRBV5-4
CASSSLSSSNTEAFF,TRBJ1-1,TRBV19
CASSPRDLHPKNIQYF,TRBJ2-4,TRBV4-1
CASSNRGQGYGYTF,TRBJ1-2,TRBV6-1
CASSNGQGRQPQHF,TRBJ1-5,TRBV28
CASSLEAGPADTQYF,TRBJ2-3,TRBV5-4
CACRGGVVPPDTQYF,TRBJ2-3,TRBV5-4
CAIRKQGARSDEQYF,TRBJ2-7,TRBV10-3
CAWILPGDEQFF,TRBJ2-1,TRBV30
CASSAGRYEKLFF,TRBJ1-4,TRBV2
CASSLVEVNTEAFF,TRBJ1-1,TRBV5-1
CASSPAGGRIETQYF,TRBJ2-5,TRBV7-3
CASRKGTSRNYEQYF,TRBJ2-7,TRBV19
CASSRGRAGGPGEQFF,TRBJ2-1,TRBV7-3
CASSPDRVGTEAFF,TRBJ1-1,TRBV5-4
CASSPQLIPVAGLGYGYTF,TRBJ1-2,TRBV5-8
CASSYRQDARSTEAFF,TRBJ1-1,TRBV6-6
CASSIKGVSNQPQHF,TRBJ1-5,TRBV19
CASSDSLTGFYGYTF,TRBJ1-2,TRBV6-4
CASRRGGSSYNEQFF,TRBJ2-1,TRBV9
CALSTEQGRGLSNQPQHF,TRBJ1-5,TRBV30
CASKGPGGEAFF,TRBJ1-1,TRBV19
CASTLTSGSYYNEQFF,TRBJ2-1,TRBV11-2
CASSIGSGGDSYNEQFF,TRBJ2-1,TRBV19
CATSRETNLRGETQYF,TRBJ2-5,TRBV15
CASSLQRSPGEQYF,TRBJ2-7,TRBV18
CASSLIAGEVGELFF,TRBJ2-2,TRBV13